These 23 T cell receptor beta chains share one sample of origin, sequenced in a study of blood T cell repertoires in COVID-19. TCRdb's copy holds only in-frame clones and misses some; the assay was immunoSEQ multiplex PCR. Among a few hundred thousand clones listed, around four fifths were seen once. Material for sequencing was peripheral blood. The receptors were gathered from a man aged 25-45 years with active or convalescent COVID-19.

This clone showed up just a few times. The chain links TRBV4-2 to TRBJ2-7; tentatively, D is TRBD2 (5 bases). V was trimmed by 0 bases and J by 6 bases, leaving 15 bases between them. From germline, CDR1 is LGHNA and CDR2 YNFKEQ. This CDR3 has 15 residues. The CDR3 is CASSQEYGSVAEQYF. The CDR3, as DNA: TGTGCCAGCAGCCAAGAATATGGGAGCGTCGCCGAGCAGTACTTC.

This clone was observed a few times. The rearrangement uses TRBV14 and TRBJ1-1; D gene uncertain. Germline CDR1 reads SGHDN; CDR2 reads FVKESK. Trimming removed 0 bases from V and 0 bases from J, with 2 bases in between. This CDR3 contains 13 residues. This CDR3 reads CASSQDMNTEAFF. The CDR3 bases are TGTGCCAGCAGCCAAGACATGAACACTGAAGCTTTCTTT.

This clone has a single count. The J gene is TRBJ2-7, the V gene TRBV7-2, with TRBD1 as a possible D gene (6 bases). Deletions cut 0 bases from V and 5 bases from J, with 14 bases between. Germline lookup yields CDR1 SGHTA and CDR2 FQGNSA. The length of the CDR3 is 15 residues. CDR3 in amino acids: CASSLAKGGFNEQYF. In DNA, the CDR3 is TGTGCCAGCAGCTTAGCCAAAGGGGGTTTTAACGAGCAGTACTTC. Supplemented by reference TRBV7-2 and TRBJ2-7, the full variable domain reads GAGVSQSPSNKVTEKGKDVELRCDPISGHTALYWYRQSLGQGLEFLIYFQGNSAPDKSGLPSDRFSAERTGGSVSTLTIQRTQQEDSAVYLCASSLAKGGFNEQYFGPGTRLTVT.

The DNA of the CDR3 is TGTGCCAGCAGCGTAGCCCAGGGGGCTGGAAACACCATATATTTT. Translating gives CASSVAQGAGNTIYF. This chain joins TRBV9 and TRBJ1-3; TRBD1 matches 7 bases. The V gene's germline CDR1 is SGDLS and CDR2 YYNGEE. This CDR3 comprises 15 residues. Trimming at V came to 0 bases and at J to 2 bases, leaving 2 bases not matched to a gene.

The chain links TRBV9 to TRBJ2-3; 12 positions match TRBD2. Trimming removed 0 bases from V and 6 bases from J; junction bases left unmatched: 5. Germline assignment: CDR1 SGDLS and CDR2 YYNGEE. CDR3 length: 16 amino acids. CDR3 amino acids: CASSVAPSGGVDTQYF. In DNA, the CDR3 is TGTGCCAGCAGCGTAGCTCCTAGCGGGGGGGTGGATACGCAGTATTTT.

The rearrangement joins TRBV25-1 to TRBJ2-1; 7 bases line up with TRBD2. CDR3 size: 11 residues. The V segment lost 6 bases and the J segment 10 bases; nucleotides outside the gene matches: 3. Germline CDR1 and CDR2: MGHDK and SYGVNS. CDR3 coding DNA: TGTGCCAGCAGGATGGGAGGGGAGCAGTTCTTC. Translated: CASRMGGEQFF.

The CDR3 region has the DNA TGTGCCAGCAGCCAACAGGGGGCCAATGGTTGGGAGCAGTTCTTC. Amino acids: CASSQQGANGWEQFF. This chain uses TRBV14 with TRBJ2-1, with TRBD1 matching over 8 bases. With 2 bases clipped from V and 10 bases from J, the junction kept 10 bases outside the gene matches. This CDR3 has 15 residues. The germline V gene has CDR1 SGHDN and CDR2 FVKESK. Full variable domain (missing parts from reference TRBV14 and TRBJ2-1): EAGVTQFPSHSVIEKGQTVTLRCDPISGHDNLYWYRRVMGKEIKFLLHFVKESKQDESGMPNNRFLAERTGGTYSTLKVQPAELEDSGVYFCASSQQGANGWEQFFGPGTRLTVL.

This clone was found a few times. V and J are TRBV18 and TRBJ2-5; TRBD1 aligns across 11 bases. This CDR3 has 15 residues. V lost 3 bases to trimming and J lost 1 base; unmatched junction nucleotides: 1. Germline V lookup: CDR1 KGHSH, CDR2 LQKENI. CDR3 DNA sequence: TGTGCCAGCTCACCCGGGACAGGGGGCCAAGAGACCCAGTACTTC. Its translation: CASSPGTGGQETQYF.

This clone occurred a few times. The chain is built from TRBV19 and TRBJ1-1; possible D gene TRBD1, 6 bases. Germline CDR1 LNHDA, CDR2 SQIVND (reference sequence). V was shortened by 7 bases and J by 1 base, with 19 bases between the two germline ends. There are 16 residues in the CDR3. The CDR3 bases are TGTGCCAGTATGTCTCTTCTAGGACAGTCGAACACTGAAGCTTTCTTT. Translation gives CASMSLLGQSNTEAFF.

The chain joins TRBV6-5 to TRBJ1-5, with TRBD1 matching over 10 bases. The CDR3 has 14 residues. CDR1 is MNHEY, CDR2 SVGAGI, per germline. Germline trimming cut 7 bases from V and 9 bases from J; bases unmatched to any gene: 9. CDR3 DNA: TGTGCCAGCATCCGGGACAGGGGAAAATCGCCCCAGCATTTT. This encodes CASIRDRGKSPQHF.

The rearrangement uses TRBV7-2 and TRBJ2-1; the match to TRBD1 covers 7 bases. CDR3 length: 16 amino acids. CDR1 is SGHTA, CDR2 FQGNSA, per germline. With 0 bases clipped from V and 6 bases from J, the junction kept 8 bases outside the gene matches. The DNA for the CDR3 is TGTGCCAGCAGCTTAGCCCCGGGACAGCGCACCAATGAGCAGTTCTTC. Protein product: CASSLAPGQRTNEQFF.

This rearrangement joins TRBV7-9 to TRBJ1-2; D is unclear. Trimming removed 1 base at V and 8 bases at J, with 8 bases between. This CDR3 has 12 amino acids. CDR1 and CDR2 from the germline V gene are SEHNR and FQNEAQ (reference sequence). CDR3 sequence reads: CASSLGSLGYTF. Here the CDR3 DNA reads TGTGCCAGCAGCTTAGGTTCCTTGGGCTACACCTTC.

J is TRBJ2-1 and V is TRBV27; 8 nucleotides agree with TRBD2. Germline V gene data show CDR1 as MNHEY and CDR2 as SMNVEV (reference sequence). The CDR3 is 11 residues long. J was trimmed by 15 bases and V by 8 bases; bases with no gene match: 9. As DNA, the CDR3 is TGTGCCAGCGGGCCCGGGGGGGCCTGGTTCTTC. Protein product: CASGPGGAWFF.

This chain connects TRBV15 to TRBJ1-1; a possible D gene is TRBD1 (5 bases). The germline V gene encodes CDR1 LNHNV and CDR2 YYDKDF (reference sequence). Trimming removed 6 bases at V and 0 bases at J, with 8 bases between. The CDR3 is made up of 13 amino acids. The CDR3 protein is CATRQGLNTEAFF. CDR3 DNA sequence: TGTGCCACCAGGCAGGGCTTGAACACTGAAGCTTTCTTT.

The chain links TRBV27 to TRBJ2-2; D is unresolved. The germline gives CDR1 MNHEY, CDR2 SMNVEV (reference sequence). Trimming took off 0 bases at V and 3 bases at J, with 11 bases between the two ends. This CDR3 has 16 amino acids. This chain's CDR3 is CASSLSINRDTGELFF. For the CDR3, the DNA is TGTGCCAGCAGTTTATCGATAAATAGAGACACCGGGGAGCTGTTTTTT.

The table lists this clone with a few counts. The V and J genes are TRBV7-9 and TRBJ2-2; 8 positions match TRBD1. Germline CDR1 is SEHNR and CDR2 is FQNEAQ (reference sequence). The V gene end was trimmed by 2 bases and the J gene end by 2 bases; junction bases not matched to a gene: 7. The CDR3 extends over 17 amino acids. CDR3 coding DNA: TGTGCCAGCAGCTTATTTGTACAGGGGGTCAACACCGGGGAGCTGTTTTTT. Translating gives CASSLFVQGVNTGELFF.

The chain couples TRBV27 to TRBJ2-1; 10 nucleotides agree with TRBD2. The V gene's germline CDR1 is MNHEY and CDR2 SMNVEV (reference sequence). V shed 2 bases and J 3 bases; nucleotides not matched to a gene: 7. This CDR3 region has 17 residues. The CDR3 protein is CASSLTSGRAFYNEQFF. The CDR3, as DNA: TGTGCCAGCAGTTTAACGAGCGGGAGGGCCTTCTACAATGAGCAGTTCTTC.

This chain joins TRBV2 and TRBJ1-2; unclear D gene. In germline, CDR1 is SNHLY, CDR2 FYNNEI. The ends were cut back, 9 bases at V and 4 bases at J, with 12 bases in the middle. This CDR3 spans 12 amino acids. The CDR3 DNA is TGTGCCAGACTAGGACTAGCCTATGGCTACACCTTC. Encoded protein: CARLGLAYGYTF.

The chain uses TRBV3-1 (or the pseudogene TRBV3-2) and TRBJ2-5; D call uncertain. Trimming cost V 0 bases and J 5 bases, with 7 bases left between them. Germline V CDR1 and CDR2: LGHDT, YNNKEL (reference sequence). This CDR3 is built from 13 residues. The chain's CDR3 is CASSQDNTETQYF. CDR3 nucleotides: TGTGCCAGCAGCCAAGATAACACGGAGACCCAGTACTTC.

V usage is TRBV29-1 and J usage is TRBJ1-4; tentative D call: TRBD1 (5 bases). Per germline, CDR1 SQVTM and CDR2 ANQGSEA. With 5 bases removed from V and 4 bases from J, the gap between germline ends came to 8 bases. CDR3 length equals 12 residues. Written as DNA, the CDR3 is TGCAGCGTTCTGGGGCTTAATGAAAAACTGTTTTTT. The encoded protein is CSVLGLNEKLFF.

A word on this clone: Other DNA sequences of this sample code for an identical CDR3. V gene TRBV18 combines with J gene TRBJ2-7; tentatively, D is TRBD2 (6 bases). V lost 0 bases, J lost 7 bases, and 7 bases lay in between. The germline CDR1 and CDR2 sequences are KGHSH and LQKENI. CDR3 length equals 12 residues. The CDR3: CASSPPGGEQYF. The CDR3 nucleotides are TGTGCCAGCTCACCACCCGGAGGGGAGCAGTACTTC.

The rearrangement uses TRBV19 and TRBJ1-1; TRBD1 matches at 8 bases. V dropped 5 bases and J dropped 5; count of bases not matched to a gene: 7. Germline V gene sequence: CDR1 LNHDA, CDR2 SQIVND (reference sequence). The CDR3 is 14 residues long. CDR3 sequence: CASSRWDRNTEAFF. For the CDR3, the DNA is TGTGCCAGTAGTCGATGGGACAGGAATACTGAAGCTTTCTTT.

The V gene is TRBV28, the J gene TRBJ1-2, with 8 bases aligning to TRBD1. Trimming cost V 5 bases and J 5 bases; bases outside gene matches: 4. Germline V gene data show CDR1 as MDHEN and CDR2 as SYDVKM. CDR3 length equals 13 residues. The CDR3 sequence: CASSAGGGYGYTF. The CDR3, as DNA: TGTGCCAGCAGTGCAGGGGGCGGGTATGGCTACACCTTC.